Listed below are T cell receptor beta chains from one sample, sequenced in a study of beta chain features in type 1 diabetes. Assay used: immunoSEQ multiplex PCR; TCRdb lists only in-frame clones, some missing. The sample records 620,000 or so clones, about a sixth being singletons. The sample consisted of naive CD4+ T cells from blood. Receptors originate from a man aged 18 to 29 in good health. CDR3s include the opening cysteine and the closing phenylalanine or tryptophan. The D gene is left open where the match is weak. Size is omitted from some rows. Given values are once, few, many or a class for expanded clones.

clone_size: -; cdr3_length: 13; d_call: -; v_call: TRBV7-3; j_call: TRBJ1-2; cdr3_aa: CASSFTQDYGYTF; cdr3_nt: TGTGCCAGCAGCTTCACACAGGACTATGGCTACACCTTC
clone_size: -; cdr3_length: 16; d_call: TRBD2; v_call: TRBV28; j_call: TRBJ2-3; cdr3_aa: CASSFRGRAATDTQYF; cdr3_nt: TGTGCCAGCAGTTTTCGGGGGAGGGCCGCCACAGATACGCAGTATTTT
clone_size: few; cdr3_length: 15; d_call: -; v_call: TRBV19; j_call: TRBJ2-7; cdr3_aa: CASSTPRGWAYEQYF; cdr3_nt: TGTGCCAGTAGTACCCCCCGCGGATGGGCCTACGAGCAGTACTTC
clone_size: few; cdr3_length: 13; d_call: -; v_call: TRBV11-3; j_call: TRBJ2-3; cdr3_aa: CASSPNRGDTQYF; cdr3_nt: TGTGCCAGCAGCCCCAATCGGGGGGATACGCAGTATTTT
clone_size: -; cdr3_length: 14; d_call: -; v_call: TRBV7-9; j_call: TRBJ1-1; cdr3_aa: CASSLAAATPEAFF; cdr3_nt: TGTGCCAGCAGCTTAGCGGCGGCAACCCCTGAAGCTTTCTTT
clone_size: -; cdr3_length: 13; d_call: -; v_call: TRBV10-3; j_call: TRBJ1-1; cdr3_aa: CAISESGSTEAFF; cdr3_nt: TGTGCCATCAGTGAGTCCGGGAGCACTGAAGCTTTCTTT
clone_size: few; cdr3_length: 14; d_call: TRBD1; v_call: TRBV7-9; j_call: TRBJ2-1; cdr3_aa: CASMQGQAYNEQFF; cdr3_nt: TGTGCCAGCATGCAGGGACAGGCGTACAATGAGCAGTTCTTC
clone_size: -; cdr3_length: 15; d_call: TRBD1; v_call: TRBV14; j_call: TRBJ1-2; cdr3_aa: CASSRTGTGIGGYTF; cdr3_nt: TGTGCCAGCAGCCGGACCGGGACAGGGATTGGGGGCTACACCTTC
clone_size: few; cdr3_length: 13; d_call: -; v_call: TRBV7-9; j_call: TRBJ2-7; cdr3_aa: CASSLKETGTPYF; cdr3_nt: TGTGCCAGCAGCTTAAAGGAAACTGGGACTCCCTACTTC
clone_size: few; cdr3_length: 16; d_call: TRBD1; v_call: TRBV28; j_call: TRBJ1-2; cdr3_aa: CASSPLIGTGDYGYTF; cdr3_nt: TGTGCCAGCAGTCCACTAATAGGGACAGGGGATTATGGCTACACCTTC
clone_size: -; cdr3_length: 13; d_call: -; v_call: TRBV11-3; j_call: TRBJ1-1; cdr3_aa: CASSFTQNTEAFF; cdr3_nt: TGTGCCAGCAGCTTTACTCAGAACACTGAAGCTTTCTTT
clone_size: -; cdr3_length: 15; d_call: -; v_call: TRBV7-2; j_call: TRBJ2-2; cdr3_aa: CASSLVVGATGELFF; cdr3_nt: TGTGCCAGCAGCTTAGTGGTGGGGGCCACCGGGGAGCTGTTTTTT
clone_size: -; cdr3_length: 14; d_call: -; v_call: TRBV6-5; j_call: TRBJ2-2; cdr3_aa: CAVRRDINTGELFF; cdr3_nt: TGTGCCGTCCGCCGGGACATTAACACCGGGGAGCTGTTTTTT
clone_size: -; cdr3_length: 14; d_call: TRBD2; v_call: TRBV7-3; j_call: TRBJ2-2; cdr3_aa: CASSHSGRIGELFF; cdr3_nt: TGTGCCAGCAGCCATAGCGGGAGGATTGGGGAGCTGTTTTTT
clone_size: once; cdr3_length: 14; d_call: -; v_call: TRBV5-4; j_call: TRBJ2-3; cdr3_aa: CASSLVEPTDTQYF; cdr3_nt: TGTGCCAGCAGCTTAGTGGAGCCCACAGATACGCAGTATTTT
clone_size: -; cdr3_length: 19; d_call: -; v_call: TRBV19; j_call: TRBJ2-1; cdr3_aa: CASSVRGSMGGRSYNEQFF; cdr3_nt: TGTGCCAGTAGTGTCAGGGGTAGTATGGGGGGCCGCTCCTACAATGAGCAGTTCTTC
clone_size: -; cdr3_length: 15; d_call: TRBD2; v_call: TRBV27; j_call: TRBJ2-1; cdr3_aa: CASSLTPGGYNEQFF; cdr3_nt: TGTGCCAGCAGTTTGACCCCGGGGGGTTACAATGAGCAGTTCTTC
clone_size: few; cdr3_length: 14; d_call: TRBD1; v_call: TRBV6-6; j_call: TRBJ1-2; cdr3_aa: CASTRTGGNYGYTF; cdr3_nt: TGTGCCAGCACCAGGACAGGGGGCAACTATGGCTACACCTTC
clone_size: -; cdr3_length: 14; d_call: -; v_call: TRBV10-3; j_call: TRBJ2-2; cdr3_aa: CAISGGRDTGELFF; cdr3_nt: TGTGCCATCAGCGGCGGGCGGGACACCGGGGAGCTGTTTTTT
clone_size: few; cdr3_length: 15; d_call: -; v_call: TRBV5-6; j_call: TRBJ2-4; cdr3_aa: CASRQWRGEGNIQYF; cdr3_nt: TGTGCCAGCAGGCAGTGGCGGGGAGAGGGCAACATTCAGTACTTC
clone_size: -; cdr3_length: 16; d_call: TRBD1; v_call: TRBV19; j_call: TRBJ1-4; cdr3_aa: CASSAPWTGASEKLFF; cdr3_nt: TGTGCCAGTAGTGCACCCTGGACAGGGGCCTCCGAAAAACTGTTTTTT
clone_size: few; cdr3_length: 14; d_call: -; v_call: TRBV2; j_call: TRBJ1-1; cdr3_aa: CASSTETGNTEAFF; cdr3_nt: TGTGCCAGCAGCACTGAGACAGGGAACACTGAAGCTTTCTTT
clone_size: -; cdr3_length: 13; d_call: TRBD2; v_call: TRBV18; j_call: TRBJ2-7; cdr3_aa: CASQDGLVYEQYF; cdr3_nt: TGTGCCAGCCAGGACGGACTAGTCTACGAGCAGTACTTC
clone_size: -; cdr3_length: 15; d_call: TRBD1; v_call: TRBV18; j_call: TRBJ1-1; cdr3_aa: CASSPQTGMNTEAFF; cdr3_nt: TGTGCCAGCTCACCACAGACAGGGATGAACACTGAAGCTTTCTTT
clone_size: -; cdr3_length: 14; d_call: -; v_call: TRBV14; j_call: TRBJ2-7; cdr3_aa: CASTGAPNSYEQYF; cdr3_nt: TGTGCCAGCACTGGGGCACCCAACTCCTACGAGCAGTACTTC
clone_size: few; cdr3_length: 13; d_call: TRBD1; v_call: TRBV7-3; j_call: TRBJ2-5; cdr3_aa: CASSPGQGETQYF; cdr3_nt: TGTGCCAGCAGCCCCGGACAGGGAGAGACCCAGTACTTC
clone_size: few; cdr3_length: 13; d_call: TRBD1; v_call: TRBV28; j_call: TRBJ1-2; cdr3_aa: CASSADRDYGYTF; cdr3_nt: TGTGCCAGCAGTGCAGACAGGGACTATGGCTACACCTTC
clone_size: -; cdr3_length: 14; d_call: TRBD1; v_call: TRBV6-1; j_call: TRBJ1-5; cdr3_aa: CASERTGGRQPQHF; cdr3_nt: TGTGCCAGCGAAAGGACAGGGGGCAGACAGCCCCAGCATTTT
clone_size: -; cdr3_length: 15; d_call: TRBD2; v_call: TRBV6-1; j_call: TRBJ2-3; cdr3_aa: CASSGLAGGTDTQYF; cdr3_nt: TGTGCCAGCAGTGGACTAGCGGGGGGCACAGATACGCAGTATTTT
clone_size: -; cdr3_length: 17; d_call: TRBD1; v_call: TRBV4-3; j_call: TRBJ2-5; cdr3_aa: CASSQELTGGIGETQYF; cdr3_nt: TGCGCCAGCAGCCAAGAGCTGACAGGGGGCATAGGGGAGACCCAGTACTTC
clone_size: -; cdr3_length: 17; d_call: TRBD1; v_call: TRBV18; j_call: TRBJ1-1; cdr3_aa: CASSPGQGAVGNTEAFF; cdr3_nt: TGTGCCAGCTCACCGGGACAGGGGGCAGTGGGGAACACTGAAGCTTTCTTT
clone_size: few; cdr3_length: 12; d_call: -; v_call: TRBV2; j_call: TRBJ1-5; cdr3_aa: CASSETARPQHF; cdr3_nt: TGTGCCAGCAGTGAAACTGCTCGGCCCCAGCATTTT
clone_size: -; cdr3_length: 15; d_call: TRBD1; v_call: TRBV28; j_call: TRBJ2-7; cdr3_aa: CASSSPSDRVHEQYF; cdr3_nt: TGTGCCAGCAGCTCACCCTCGGACAGGGTCCACGAGCAGTACTTC
clone_size: few; cdr3_length: 14; d_call: -; v_call: TRBV2; j_call: TRBJ1-4; cdr3_aa: CASKWGTPNEKLFF; cdr3_nt: TGTGCCAGCAAGTGGGGGACACCTAATGAAAAACTGTTTTTT
clone_size: -; cdr3_length: 14; d_call: -; v_call: TRBV6-1; j_call: TRBJ2-1; cdr3_aa: CASSVPISRSGEFF; cdr3_nt: TGTGCCAGCAGTGTTCCGATCAGCAGGAGTGGGGAGTTCTTC
clone_size: -; cdr3_length: 15; d_call: -; v_call: TRBV25-1; j_call: TRBJ1-4; cdr3_aa: CASSEFGTGNEKLFF; cdr3_nt: TGTGCCAGCAGTGAATTCGGGACGGGAAATGAAAAACTGTTTTTT
clone_size: few; cdr3_length: 12; d_call: -; v_call: TRBV5-1; j_call: TRBJ2-7; cdr3_aa: CASSSGAYEQYF; cdr3_nt: TGCGCCAGCAGCTCAGGGGCCTACGAGCAGTACTTC
clone_size: -; cdr3_length: 13; d_call: -; v_call: TRBV28; j_call: TRBJ1-1; cdr3_aa: CASTKSGTQKAFF; cdr3_nt: TGTGCCAGCACCAAATCCGGGACCCAAAAAGCTTTCTTT
clone_size: few; cdr3_length: 16; d_call: TRBD2; v_call: TRBV6-6; j_call: TRBJ2-3; cdr3_aa: CASSYGAGGGTDTQYF; cdr3_nt: TGTGCCAGCAGTTATGGGGCGGGAGGGGGCACAGATACGCAGTATTTT
clone_size: -; cdr3_length: 15; d_call: TRBD2; v_call: TRBV7-2; j_call: TRBJ2-7; cdr3_aa: CASSILAGERDEQYF; cdr3_nt: TGTGCCAGCAGCATTCTAGCGGGAGAGAGGGACGAGCAGTACTTC
clone_size: few; cdr3_length: 16; d_call: -; v_call: TRBV4-2; j_call: TRBJ1-2; cdr3_aa: CASSQGGREGGYGYTF; cdr3_nt: TGTGCCAGCAGCCAAGGAGGCAGGGAAGGTGGATATGGCTACACCTTC
clone_size: few; cdr3_length: 15; d_call: TRBD2; v_call: TRBV7-6; j_call: TRBJ2-1; cdr3_aa: CASSLAGLVYNEQFF; cdr3_nt: TGTGCCAGCAGCTTAGCTGGACTAGTTTACAATGAGCAGTTCTTC
clone_size: -; cdr3_length: 12; d_call: -; v_call: TRBV7-2; j_call: TRBJ2-7; cdr3_aa: CASRRLDNEQYF; cdr3_nt: TGTGCCAGCAGACGACTAGACAACGAGCAGTACTTC
clone_size: -; cdr3_length: 13; d_call: -; v_call: TRBV7-2; j_call: TRBJ1-2; cdr3_aa: CASSLDRDDGYTF; cdr3_nt: TGTGCCAGCAGCTTAGACAGGGACGATGGCTACACCTTC
clone_size: -; cdr3_length: 15; d_call: -; v_call: TRBV19; j_call: TRBJ2-1; cdr3_aa: CASSINTGKQDEQFF; cdr3_nt: TGTGCCAGTAGTATAAACACAGGGAAGCAGGATGAGCAGTTCTTC
clone_size: -; cdr3_length: 15; d_call: TRBD1; v_call: TRBV19; j_call: TRBJ2-7; cdr3_aa: CASSIPGQGLYEQYF; cdr3_nt: TGTGCCAGTAGTATCCCGGGACAGGGTCTCTACGAGCAGTACTTC
clone_size: -; cdr3_length: 15; d_call: -; v_call: TRBV9; j_call: TRBJ1-1; cdr3_aa: CASSVAPTANTEAFF; cdr3_nt: TGTGCCAGCAGCGTAGCTCCGACAGCGAACACTGAAGCTTTCTTT